This TCR beta chain was profiled in a study of shared clonotypes between healthy human individuals. As for the study in general: Per-donor plates numbered three CD4 naive, three CD4 memory, two CD8 naive and one CD8 memory. Study conclusions and caveats: Clonotypes shared by all four sorted-subset donors had higher generation probabilities than non-shared clonotypes.

Naive CD8 cells lacked CD45RO and underwent positive selection for CCR7, leaving out terminally differentiated effector memory CD45RA+ cells. The data were produced by immunoSEQ multiplex PCR, yet TCRdb's version contains in-frame clones alone and is incomplete. There are around 2,000,000 clones in the sample; just over 90% occur only once, and 1.5% to 2% lies in the top ten. Regarding this clone: The antigen remains undetermined.

The V segment lost 6 bases and the J segment 6 bases; nucleotides outside the gene matches: 12. Germline V gene data show CDR1 as SQVTM and CDR2 as ANQGSEA. The CDR3 is 14 residues long. The rearrangement joins TRBV29-1 to TRBJ2-7, with 9 positions matching TRBD1. This receptor was identified in a man younger than 35 in good health. Some clones in this sample may be carry-over from other donors' samples. Sequenced: naive CD8+ T cells from PBMCs. CDR3 in DNA: TGCAGCGTCGAGAGTAGGGACAGGGCAAGCGAGCAGTACTTC. It is translated as CSVESRDRASEQYF.